This T cell receptor beta chain was observed in a study of T cell changes during pregnancy in multiple sclerosis. TCRdb keeps only in-frame clones here, not all; method: immunoSEQ multiplex PCR. In the table there are around 80,000 clones, roughly 94% of which are singletons. The sequencing here drew on peripheral blood, taken before pregnancy. The sequence was obtained from a female donor with multiple sclerosis, enrolled in a pregnancy study.

CDR3 sequence reads: CAISGRQGPNQPQHF. CDR3 coding DNA: TGTGCCATCAGTGGAAGACAGGGGCCCAATCAGCCCCAGCATTTT. This chain links TRBV10-3 with TRBJ1-5; TRBD1 matches at 8 bases. CDR3 length: 15 residues. The germline CDR1 and CDR2 sequences are ENHRY and SYGVKD. J was trimmed by 3 bases and V by 4 bases; bases with no gene match: 5.